The rows below give T cell receptor beta chains drawn from one sample of a study of blood T cell repertoires in COVID-19. Profiling relied on immunoSEQ multiplex PCR, and the TCRdb table lists in-frame clones only, not all of them. The table includes roughly 260,000 clones, more than 65% detected once. The specimen sequenced was peripheral blood. The source is a young woman with acute or convalescent COVID-19. CDR3s include the opening cysteine and the closing phenylalanine or tryptophan. The order of the fields is V gene, D gene, J gene, clone size, CDR3 protein, CDR3 DNA. D genes are given only for firm matches. The listing skips clone size in some rows; elsewhere it reads once, few, many or a size class.

v_call: TRBV18
d_call: TRBD1
j_call: TRBJ1-4
clone_size: NA
cdr3_aa: CASSPRPGQGEKLFF
cdr3_nt: TGTGCCAGCTCACCACGACCGGGACAGGGGGAAAAACTGTTTTTT

v_call: TRBV19
d_call: NA
j_call: TRBJ1-1
clone_size: NA
cdr3_aa: CASTLIPGNTEAFF
cdr3_nt: TGTGCCAGTACTTTGATACCGGGGAACACTGAAGCTTTCTTT

v_call: TRBV19
d_call: NA
j_call: TRBJ1-6
clone_size: NA
cdr3_aa: CASSTGLPPLHF
cdr3_nt: TGTGCCAGTAGTACAGGGCTACCACCCCTCCACTTT

v_call: TRBV3-1/TRBV3-2
d_call: TRBD2
j_call: TRBJ2-7
clone_size: NA
cdr3_aa: CASSRGTSGTYEQYF
cdr3_nt: TGTGCCAGCAGCCGAGGGACTAGCGGTACCTACGAGCAGTACTTC

v_call: TRBV27
d_call: NA
j_call: TRBJ2-7
clone_size: NA
cdr3_aa: CASSLQGPTYEQYF
cdr3_nt: TGTGCCAGCAGTTTACAGGGCCCCACCTACGAGCAGTACTTC

v_call: TRBV19
d_call: TRBD1
j_call: TRBJ2-3
clone_size: NA
cdr3_aa: CASSTRQGTQYF
cdr3_nt: TGTGCCAGTAGTACTAGACAGGGCACGCAGTATTTT

v_call: TRBV4-1
d_call: NA
j_call: TRBJ2-2
clone_size: NA
cdr3_aa: CASSSGLELFF
cdr3_nt: TGCGCCAGCAGCTCCGGGTTGGAGCTGTTTTTT

v_call: TRBV18
d_call: NA
j_call: TRBJ1-2
clone_size: NA
cdr3_aa: CASSPGREMDLVGYTF
cdr3_nt: TGTGCCAGCTCACCCGGCAGGGAAATGGATCTGGTTGGCTACACCTTC

v_call: TRBV24-1
d_call: NA
j_call: TRBJ2-1
clone_size: many
cdr3_aa: CATSSTGFSYNEQFF
cdr3_nt: TGTGCCACCTCGTCGACTGGTTTCTCCTACAATGAGCAGTTCTTC

v_call: TRBV28
d_call: NA
j_call: TRBJ1-6
clone_size: NA
cdr3_aa: CASKQKKFRTSYNSPLHF
cdr3_nt: TGTGCCAGCAAACAAAAAAAATTTAGGACATCCTATAATTCACCCCTCCACTTT

v_call: TRBV6-5
d_call: NA
j_call: TRBJ2-7
clone_size: few
cdr3_aa: CASSSGRAREQYF
cdr3_nt: TGTGCCAGCAGTTCCGGCAGGGCCCGCGAGCAGTACTTC

v_call: TRBV6-5
d_call: TRBD1
j_call: TRBJ1-1
clone_size: NA
cdr3_aa: CASRQGTANTEAFF
cdr3_nt: TGTGCCAGCAGACAAGGGACAGCGAACACTGAAGCTTTCTTT

v_call: TRBV5-6
d_call: TRBD2
j_call: TRBJ2-5
clone_size: NA
cdr3_aa: CASSTDPGLAGVGETQYF
cdr3_nt: TGTGCCAGCAGCACCGACCCTGGACTAGCGGGAGTGGGAGAGACCCAGTACTTC

v_call: TRBV28
d_call: TRBD1
j_call: TRBJ1-3
clone_size: few
cdr3_aa: CASRGTGAGNTIYF
cdr3_nt: TGTGCCAGCAGAGGGACAGGGGCTGGAAACACCATATATTTT

v_call: TRBV9
d_call: NA
j_call: TRBJ2-7
clone_size: NA
cdr3_aa: CASSGGASYEQYF
cdr3_nt: TGTGCCAGCAGCGGCGGGGCCTCCTACGAGCAGTACTTC

v_call: TRBV5-6
d_call: TRBD2
j_call: TRBJ2-5
clone_size: NA
cdr3_aa: CASSLVSGGSGKTQYF
cdr3_nt: TGTGCCAGCAGCTTGGTATCGGGCGGGAGTGGAAAGACCCAGTACTTC

v_call: TRBV23-1
d_call: NA
j_call: TRBJ2-7
clone_size: NA
cdr3_aa: CASSQTGFEQYF
cdr3_nt: TGCGCCAGCAGTCAAACAGGGTTCGAGCAGTACTTC

v_call: TRBV19
d_call: NA
j_call: TRBJ1-5
clone_size: NA
cdr3_aa: CASSSGGNSNQPQHF
cdr3_nt: TGTGCCAGTAGTTCCGGCGGAAATAGCAATCAGCCCCAGCATTTT

v_call: TRBV12-5
d_call: NA
j_call: TRBJ2-3
clone_size: NA
cdr3_aa: CASGLVWQATQYF
cdr3_nt: TGTGCTAGTGGTTTGGTATGGCAAGCGACGCAGTATTTT

v_call: TRBV19
d_call: TRBD2
j_call: TRBJ2-1
clone_size: NA
cdr3_aa: CASSRTSSHNEQFF
cdr3_nt: TGTGCCAGTAGTCGGACTAGCAGCCACAATGAGCAGTTCTTC

v_call: TRBV5-1
d_call: TRBD1
j_call: TRBJ2-2
clone_size: NA
cdr3_aa: CASSQNVRQGALSAGELFF
cdr3_nt: TGCGCCAGCAGCCAAAACGTACGACAGGGGGCCTTATCTGCCGGGGAGCTGTTTTTT

v_call: TRBV9
d_call: TRBD2
j_call: TRBJ2-3
clone_size: NA
cdr3_aa: CASSPYRGLAGPGGDTQYF
cdr3_nt: TGTGCCAGCAGCCCGTATCGGGGACTAGCGGGTCCCGGGGGAGATACGCAGTATTTT

v_call: TRBV5-1
d_call: TRBD2
j_call: TRBJ2-3
clone_size: once
cdr3_aa: CASSIKAGSTDTQYF
cdr3_nt: TGCGCCAGCAGCATTAAAGCGGGGAGCACAGATACGCAGTATTTT

v_call: TRBV6-1
d_call: NA
j_call: TRBJ1-5
clone_size: NA
cdr3_aa: CASSDGTLTWALNQPQHF
cdr3_nt: TGTGCCAGCAGTGACGGGACACTCACTTGGGCCCTCAATCAGCCCCAGCATTTT

v_call: TRBV7-9
d_call: TRBD1
j_call: TRBJ2-5
clone_size: few
cdr3_aa: CASSSGQGTAETQYF
cdr3_nt: TGTGCCAGCAGCTCAGGACAGGGGACAGCAGAGACCCAGTACTTC

v_call: TRBV7-9
d_call: NA
j_call: TRBJ2-5
clone_size: NA
cdr3_aa: CAHERVQETQYF
cdr3_nt: TGTGCCCACGAGCGGGTCCAAGAGACCCAGTACTTC

v_call: TRBV7-9
d_call: NA
j_call: TRBJ2-7
clone_size: NA
cdr3_aa: CASSLFGLAGSEQYF
cdr3_nt: TGTGCCAGCAGCTTGTTCGGGCTGGCAGGGTCCGAGCAGTACTTC

v_call: TRBV28
d_call: TRBD2
j_call: TRBJ2-5
clone_size: once
cdr3_aa: CASSLESGSRKTQYF
cdr3_nt: TGTGCCAGCAGTTTGGAAAGCGGGAGTCGAAAGACCCAGTACTTC

v_call: TRBV30
d_call: TRBD1
j_call: TRBJ1-3
clone_size: NA
cdr3_aa: CAWHRGSGNTIYF
cdr3_nt: TGTGCCTGGCACAGGGGCTCTGGAAACACCATATATTTT

v_call: TRBV28
d_call: NA
j_call: TRBJ2-7
clone_size: NA
cdr3_aa: CASRLTSYEQYF
cdr3_nt: TGTGCCAGCAGACTTACCTCCTACGAGCAGTACTTC

v_call: TRBV11-3
d_call: TRBD2
j_call: TRBJ2-3
clone_size: NA
cdr3_aa: CASSLGNPLAGDTDTQYF
cdr3_nt: TGTGCCAGCAGCTTAGGGAACCCACTAGCGGGAGACACAGATACGCAGTATTTT

v_call: TRBV4-1
d_call: NA
j_call: TRBJ2-2
clone_size: NA
cdr3_aa: CASSQVELGVAGELFF
cdr3_nt: TGCGCCAGCAGCCAAGTTGAGTTGGGAGTTGCCGGGGAGCTGTTTTTT

v_call: TRBV7-2
d_call: TRBD1
j_call: TRBJ1-2
clone_size: NA
cdr3_aa: CASSRDRESLYGYTF
cdr3_nt: TGTGCCAGCAGCCGCGACAGGGAGTCTCTCTATGGCTACACCTTC

v_call: TRBV6-5
d_call: NA
j_call: TRBJ2-1
clone_size: NA
cdr3_aa: CASSYRLENEQFF
cdr3_nt: TGTGCCAGCAGTTACCGGCTAGAAAATGAGCAGTTCTTC

v_call: TRBV6-2/TRBV6-3
d_call: NA
j_call: TRBJ1-5
clone_size: once
cdr3_aa: CASSYLSNQPQHF
cdr3_nt: TGTGCCAGCAGTTACCTTAGCAATCAGCCCCAGCATTTT

v_call: TRBV27
d_call: TRBD1
j_call: TRBJ2-7
clone_size: NA
cdr3_aa: CASRRETGISYEQYF
cdr3_nt: TGTGCCAGCCGCCGAGAGACAGGGATCTCCTACGAGCAGTACTTC

v_call: TRBV21-1
d_call: NA
j_call: TRBJ2-7
clone_size: NA
cdr3_aa: CASSKVDSLNEQYF
cdr3_nt: TGTGCCAGCAGCAAAGTGGACAGCCTTAACGAGCAGTACTTC

v_call: TRBV29-1
d_call: TRBD2
j_call: TRBJ2-1
clone_size: NA
cdr3_aa: CSGSGSGNYNEQFF
cdr3_nt: TGCAGCGGGTCGGGTAGCGGGAATTACAATGAGCAGTTCTTC

v_call: TRBV3-1/TRBV3-2
d_call: NA
j_call: TRBJ2-7
clone_size: NA
cdr3_aa: CASSPDSYEQYF
cdr3_nt: TGTGCCAGCAGCCCGGACAGTTACGAGCAGTACTTC

v_call: TRBV18
d_call: NA
j_call: TRBJ1-2
clone_size: NA
cdr3_aa: CASSPPVGVDYGYTF
cdr3_nt: TGTGCCAGCTCACCACCGGTCGGGGTCGACTATGGCTACACCTTC

v_call: TRBV5-1
d_call: NA
j_call: TRBJ1-2
clone_size: NA
cdr3_aa: CASSLAQVQDGYTF
cdr3_nt: TGCGCCAGCAGCTTGGCACAGGTCCAGGATGGCTACACCTTC

v_call: TRBV27
d_call: NA
j_call: TRBJ2-1
clone_size: NA
cdr3_aa: CASSYAGLFFRVF
cdr3_nt: TGTGCCAGCAGTTATGCGGGACTCTTCTTTCGGGTCTTC

v_call: TRBV6-1
d_call: NA
j_call: TRBJ2-3
clone_size: NA
cdr3_aa: CASSERGITDTQYF
cdr3_nt: TGTGCCAGCAGTGAAAGGGGAATCACAGATACGCAGTATTTT

v_call: TRBV30
d_call: TRBD2
j_call: TRBJ2-7
clone_size: NA
cdr3_aa: CAWCAGDSPLEQYF
cdr3_nt: TGTGCCTGGTGCGCGGGGGACTCCCCTCTCGAGCAGTACTTC

v_call: TRBV7-2
d_call: NA
j_call: TRBJ2-7
clone_size: NA
cdr3_aa: CASSLGAKVYEQYF
cdr3_nt: TGTGCCAGCAGCTTGGGGGCTAAAGTCTACGAGCAGTACTTC

v_call: TRBV4-2
d_call: TRBD2
j_call: TRBJ2-7
clone_size: NA
cdr3_aa: CASSQEASGSGEQYF
cdr3_nt: TGTGCCAGCAGCCAAGAGGCTAGCGGGAGCGGTGAGCAGTACTTC

v_call: TRBV29-1
d_call: TRBD1
j_call: TRBJ2-7
clone_size: NA
cdr3_aa: CSVGGTGEVGYEQYF
cdr3_nt: TGCAGCGTTGGTGGGACAGGGGAGGTGGGCTACGAGCAGTACTTC

v_call: TRBV2
d_call: TRBD2
j_call: TRBJ2-1
clone_size: many
cdr3_aa: CASSAATSGLNEQFF
cdr3_nt: TGTGCCAGCAGTGCTGCGACTAGCGGCCTCAATGAGCAGTTCTTC

v_call: TRBV15
d_call: NA
j_call: TRBJ1-2
clone_size: once
cdr3_aa: CATGSIEDYGYTF
cdr3_nt: TGTGCCACCGGATCTATCGAGGACTATGGCTACACCTTC

v_call: TRBV9
d_call: TRBD2
j_call: TRBJ2-2
clone_size: NA
cdr3_aa: CASSRAGAGADTGELFF
cdr3_nt: TGTGCCAGCAGTAGGGCGGGTGCGGGAGCGGACACCGGGGAGCTGTTTTTT

v_call: TRBV5-6
d_call: NA
j_call: TRBJ1-3
clone_size: NA
cdr3_aa: CASSSLVTDGNTIYF
cdr3_nt: TGTGCCAGCAGCTCCCTGGTTACAGATGGAAACACCATATATTTT

v_call: TRBV7-2
d_call: NA
j_call: TRBJ2-1
clone_size: NA
cdr3_aa: CASSLGTSISYNEQFF
cdr3_nt: TGTGCCAGCAGCTTAGGGACTTCGATCTCCTACAATGAGCAGTTCTTC

v_call: TRBV3-1/TRBV3-2
d_call: NA
j_call: TRBJ1-1
clone_size: NA
cdr3_aa: CASSQGSGLGTEAFF
cdr3_nt: TGTGCCAGCAGCCAGGGATCGGGATTGGGCACTGAAGCTTTCTTT